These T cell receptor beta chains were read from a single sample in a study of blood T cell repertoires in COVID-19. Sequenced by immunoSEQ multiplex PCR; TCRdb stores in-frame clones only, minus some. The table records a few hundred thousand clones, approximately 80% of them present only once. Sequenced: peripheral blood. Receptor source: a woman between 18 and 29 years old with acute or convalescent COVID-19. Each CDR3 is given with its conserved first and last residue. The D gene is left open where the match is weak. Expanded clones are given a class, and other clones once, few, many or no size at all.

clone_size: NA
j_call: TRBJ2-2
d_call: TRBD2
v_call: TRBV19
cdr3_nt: TGTGCCAGTAGTACCGGACTAGCGGTAACCGGGGAGCTGTTTTTT
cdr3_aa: CASSTGLAVTGELFF

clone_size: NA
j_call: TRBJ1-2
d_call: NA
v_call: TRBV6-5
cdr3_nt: TGTGCCAGCAGGGCCCCGGCGGGTAACTATGGCTACACCTTC
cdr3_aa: CASRAPAGNYGYTF

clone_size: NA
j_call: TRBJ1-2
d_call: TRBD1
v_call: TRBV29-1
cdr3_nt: TGCAGCGGGGGGACAGAAAACTATGGCTACACCTTC
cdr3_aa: CSGGTENYGYTF

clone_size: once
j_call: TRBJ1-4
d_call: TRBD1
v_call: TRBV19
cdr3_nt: TGTGCCAGTAGCGATGACAGGGTCAAAAAACTGTTTTTT
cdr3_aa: CASSDDRVKKLFF

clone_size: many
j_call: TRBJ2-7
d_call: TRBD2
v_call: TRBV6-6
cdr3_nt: TGTGCCAGCAGTCCGTCACGCACGCGAGCGGGAGACCACGAGCAGTACTTC
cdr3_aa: CASSPSRTRAGDHEQYF

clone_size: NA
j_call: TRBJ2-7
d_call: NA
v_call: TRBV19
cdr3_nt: TGTGCCAGTAGTAATCAACCCAGGGCCTCCGAGCAGTACTTC
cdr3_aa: CASSNQPRASEQYF

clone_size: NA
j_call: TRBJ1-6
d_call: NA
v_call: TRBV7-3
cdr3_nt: TGTGCCAGCAGCCAAGGGGGATTTAATTCACCCCTCCACTTT
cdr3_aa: CASSQGGFNSPLHF

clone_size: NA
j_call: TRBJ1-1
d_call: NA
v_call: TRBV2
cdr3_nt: TGTGCCAGCGCCCAGGGATTGAACACTGAAGCTTTCTTT
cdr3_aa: CASAQGLNTEAFF

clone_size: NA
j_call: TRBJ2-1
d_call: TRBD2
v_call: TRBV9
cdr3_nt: TGTGCCAGCAGCGTTAGCGGGGTCTACAATGAGCAGTTCTTC
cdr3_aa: CASSVSGVYNEQFF

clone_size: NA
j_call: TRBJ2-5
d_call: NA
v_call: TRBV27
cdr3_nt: TGTGCCAGCAGTGTAGACAGCCAAGAGACCCAGTACTTC
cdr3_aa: CASSVDSQETQYF

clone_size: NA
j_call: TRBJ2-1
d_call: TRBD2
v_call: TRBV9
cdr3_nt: TGTGCCAGCAGCGTAGGCACTAGCGGGAGGGCCGATGAGCAGTTCTTC
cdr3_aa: CASSVGTSGRADEQFF

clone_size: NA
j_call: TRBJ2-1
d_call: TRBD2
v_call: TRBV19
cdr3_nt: TGTGCCAGTAGTACCCTTAGCGGGAGAAGGAACAATGAGCAGTTCTTC
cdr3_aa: CASSTLSGRRNNEQFF

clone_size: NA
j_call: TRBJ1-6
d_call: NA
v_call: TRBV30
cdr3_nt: TGTGCCTGGACCAGGGATACGGATTCACCCCTCCACTTT
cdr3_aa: CAWTRDTDSPLHF

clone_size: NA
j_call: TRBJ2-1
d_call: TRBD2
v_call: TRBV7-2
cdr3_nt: TGTGCCAGCAGCTCCGGACTAGCGGGAGTCAATGAGCAGTTCTTC
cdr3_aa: CASSSGLAGVNEQFF

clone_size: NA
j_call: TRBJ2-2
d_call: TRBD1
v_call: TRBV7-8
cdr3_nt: TGTGCCAGCAGCCCCCGACAGGGTCGGAACACCGGGGAGCTGTTTTTT
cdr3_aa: CASSPRQGRNTGELFF

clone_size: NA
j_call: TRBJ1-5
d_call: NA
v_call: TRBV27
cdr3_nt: TGTGCCAGCAGTCCCCGGACAGCAAGAAGGCAGCCCCAGCATTTT
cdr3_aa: CASSPRTARRQPQHF

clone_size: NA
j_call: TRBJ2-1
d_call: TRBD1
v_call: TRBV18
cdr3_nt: TGTGCCAGCTCACCAACTAGACAGGGCGGCTACAATGAGCAGTTCTTC
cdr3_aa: CASSPTRQGGYNEQFF

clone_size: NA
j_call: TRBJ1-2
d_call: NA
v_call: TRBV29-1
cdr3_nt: TGCAGCGTTGAAGATTGGTCAGGGGATAGTGGGAACACCTTC
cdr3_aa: CSVEDWSGDSGNTF